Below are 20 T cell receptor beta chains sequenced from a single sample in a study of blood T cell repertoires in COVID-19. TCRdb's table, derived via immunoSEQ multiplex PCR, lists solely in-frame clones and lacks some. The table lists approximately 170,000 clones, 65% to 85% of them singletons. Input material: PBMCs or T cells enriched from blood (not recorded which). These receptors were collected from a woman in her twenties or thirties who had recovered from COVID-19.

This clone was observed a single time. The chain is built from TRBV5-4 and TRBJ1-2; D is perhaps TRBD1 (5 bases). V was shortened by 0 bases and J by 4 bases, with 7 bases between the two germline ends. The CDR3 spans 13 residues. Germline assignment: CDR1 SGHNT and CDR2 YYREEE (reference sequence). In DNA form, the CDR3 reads TGTGCCAGCAGCTTGGGCGGGACCTATGGCTACACCTTC. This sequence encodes CASSLGGTYGYTF.

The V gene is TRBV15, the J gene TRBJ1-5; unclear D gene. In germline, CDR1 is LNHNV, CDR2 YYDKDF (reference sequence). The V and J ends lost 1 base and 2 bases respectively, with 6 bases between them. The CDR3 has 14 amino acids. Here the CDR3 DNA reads TGTGCCACCAGCAGAGCCCGGGGCAATCAGCCCCAGCATTTT. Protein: CATSRARGNQPQHF.

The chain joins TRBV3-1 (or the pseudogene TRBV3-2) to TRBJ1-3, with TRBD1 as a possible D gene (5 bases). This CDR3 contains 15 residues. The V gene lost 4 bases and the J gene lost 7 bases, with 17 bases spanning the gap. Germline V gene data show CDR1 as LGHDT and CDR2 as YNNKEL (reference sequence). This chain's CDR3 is CASSPKRGIWNTIYF. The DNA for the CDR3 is TGTGCCAGCAGCCCCAAAAGGGGAATCTGGAACACCATATATTTT.

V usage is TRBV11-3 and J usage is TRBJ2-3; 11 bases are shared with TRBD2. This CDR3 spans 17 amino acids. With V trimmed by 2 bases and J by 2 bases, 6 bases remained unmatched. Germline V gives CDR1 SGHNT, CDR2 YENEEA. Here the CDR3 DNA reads TGTGCCAGCAGCTTACTCGGACTAGCGGGCCCCACAGATACGCAGTATTTT. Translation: CASSLLGLAGPTDTQYF.

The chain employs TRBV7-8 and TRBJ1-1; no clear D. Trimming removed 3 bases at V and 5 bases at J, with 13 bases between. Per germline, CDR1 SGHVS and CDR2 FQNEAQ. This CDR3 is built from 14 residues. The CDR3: CASSLPGQATEAFF. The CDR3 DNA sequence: TGTGCCAGCAGCTTGCCAGGCCAGGCTACTGAAGCTTTCTTT.

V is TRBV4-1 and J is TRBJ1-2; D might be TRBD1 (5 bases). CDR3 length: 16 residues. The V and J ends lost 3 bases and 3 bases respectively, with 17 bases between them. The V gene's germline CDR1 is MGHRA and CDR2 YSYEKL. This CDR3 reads CASSQDPGGADYGYTF. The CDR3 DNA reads TGCGCCAGCAGCCAGGATCCGGGGGGAGCGGACTATGGCTACACCTTC.

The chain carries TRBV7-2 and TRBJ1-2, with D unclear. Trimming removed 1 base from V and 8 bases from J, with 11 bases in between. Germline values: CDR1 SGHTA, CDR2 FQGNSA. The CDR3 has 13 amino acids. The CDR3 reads CASSLESTQGYTF. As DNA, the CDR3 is TGTGCCAGCAGCTTAGAGTCCACACAGGGCTACACCTTC.

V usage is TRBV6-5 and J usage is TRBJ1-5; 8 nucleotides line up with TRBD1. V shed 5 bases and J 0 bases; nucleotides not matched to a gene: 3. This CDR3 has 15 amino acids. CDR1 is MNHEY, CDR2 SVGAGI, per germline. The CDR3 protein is CASSQDRASNQPQHF. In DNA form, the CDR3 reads TGTGCCAGCAGTCAGGACAGGGCTAGCAATCAGCCCCAGCATTTT.

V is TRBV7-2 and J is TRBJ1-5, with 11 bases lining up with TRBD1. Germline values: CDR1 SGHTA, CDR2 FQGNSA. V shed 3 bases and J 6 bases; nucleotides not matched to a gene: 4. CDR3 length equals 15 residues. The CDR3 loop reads CASSFGTGGGQPQHF. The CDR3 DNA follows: TGTGCCAGCAGCTTCGGGACAGGGGGAGGTCAGCCCCAGCATTTT. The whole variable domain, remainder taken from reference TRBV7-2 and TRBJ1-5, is GAGVSQSPSNKVTEKGKDVELRCDPISGHTALYWYRQSLGQGLEFLIYFQGNSAPDKSGLPSDRFSAERTGGSVSTLTIQRTQQEDSAVYLCASSFGTGGGQPQHFGDGTRLSIL.

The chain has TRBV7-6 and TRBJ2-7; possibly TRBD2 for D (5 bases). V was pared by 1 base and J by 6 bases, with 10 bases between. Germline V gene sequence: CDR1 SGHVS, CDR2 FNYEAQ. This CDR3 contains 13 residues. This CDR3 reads CASSLEGVREQYF. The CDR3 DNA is TGTGCCAGCAGCTTAGAGGGAGTGCGCGAGCAGTACTTC.

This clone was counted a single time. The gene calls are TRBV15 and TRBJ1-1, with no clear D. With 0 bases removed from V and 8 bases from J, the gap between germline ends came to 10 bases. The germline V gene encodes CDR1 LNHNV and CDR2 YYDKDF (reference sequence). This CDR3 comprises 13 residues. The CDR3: CATSRDRVGEAFF. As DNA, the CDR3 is TGTGCCACCAGCAGAGATCGGGTCGGCGAAGCTTTCTTT.

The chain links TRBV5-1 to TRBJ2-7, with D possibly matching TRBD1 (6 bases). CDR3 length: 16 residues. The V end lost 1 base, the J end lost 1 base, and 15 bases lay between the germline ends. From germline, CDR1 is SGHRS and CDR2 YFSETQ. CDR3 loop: CASSLILHRVSYEQYV. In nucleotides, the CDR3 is TGCGCCAGCAGCTTGATATTGCACAGGGTATCCTACGAGCAGTACGTC.

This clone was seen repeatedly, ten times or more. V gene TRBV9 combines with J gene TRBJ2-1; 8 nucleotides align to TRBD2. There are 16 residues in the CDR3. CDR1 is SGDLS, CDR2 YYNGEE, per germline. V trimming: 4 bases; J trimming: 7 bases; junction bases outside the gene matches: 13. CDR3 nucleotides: TGTGCCAGCAGCCCCCGGGTCCGGGGGGGACCTAATGAGCAGTTCTTC. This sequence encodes CASSPRVRGGPNEQFF.

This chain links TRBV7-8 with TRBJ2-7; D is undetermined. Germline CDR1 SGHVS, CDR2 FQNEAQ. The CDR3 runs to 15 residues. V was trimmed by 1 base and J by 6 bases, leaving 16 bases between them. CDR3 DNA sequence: TGTGCCAGCAGCTTAGTAGGAGCCGGATTATCCGAGCAGTACTTC. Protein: CASSLVGAGLSEQYF. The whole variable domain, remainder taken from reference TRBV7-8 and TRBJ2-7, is GAGVSQSPRYKVAKRGQDVALRCDPISGHVSLFWYQQALGQGPEFLTYFQNEAQLDKSGLPSDRFFAERPEGSVSTLKIQRTQQEDSAVYLCASSLVGAGLSEQYFGPGTRLTVT.

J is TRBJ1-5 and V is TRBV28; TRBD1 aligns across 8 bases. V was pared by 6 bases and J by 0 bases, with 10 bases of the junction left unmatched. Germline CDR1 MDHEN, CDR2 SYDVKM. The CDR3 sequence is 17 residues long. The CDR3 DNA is TGTGCCAGCAGGGGTCAGGGGGCAAAGTATAGCAATCAGCCCCAGCATTTT. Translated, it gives CASRGQGAKYSNQPQHF.

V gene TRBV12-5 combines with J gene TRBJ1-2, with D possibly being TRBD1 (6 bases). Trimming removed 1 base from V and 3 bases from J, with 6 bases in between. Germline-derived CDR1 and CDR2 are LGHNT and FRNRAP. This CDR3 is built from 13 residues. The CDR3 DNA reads TGTGCTAGTGGTTTGGGGACAGACTATGGCTACACCTTC. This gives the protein CASGLGTDYGYTF.

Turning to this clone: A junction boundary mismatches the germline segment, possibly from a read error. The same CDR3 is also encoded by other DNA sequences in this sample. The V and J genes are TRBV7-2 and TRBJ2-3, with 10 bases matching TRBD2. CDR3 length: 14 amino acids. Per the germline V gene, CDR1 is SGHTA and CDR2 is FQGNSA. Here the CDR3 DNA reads TGTGCCAGCAGGTTAGGACTAGCGGCTGATACGCAGTATTTT. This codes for CASRLGLAADTQYF.

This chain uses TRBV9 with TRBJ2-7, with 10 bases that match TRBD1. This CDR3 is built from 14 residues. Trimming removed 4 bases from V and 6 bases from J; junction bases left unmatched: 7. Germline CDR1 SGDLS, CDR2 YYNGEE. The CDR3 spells CASSTRQGAGEQYF. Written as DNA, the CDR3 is TGTGCCAGCAGCACGCGACAGGGGGCCGGCGAGCAGTACTTC. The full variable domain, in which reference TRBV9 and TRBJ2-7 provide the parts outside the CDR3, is DSGVTQTPKHLITATGQRVTLRCSPRSGDLSVYWYQQSLDQGLQFLIQYYNGEERAKGNILERFSAQQFPDLHSELNLSSLELGDSALYFCASSTRQGAGEQYFGPGTRLTVT.

The CDR3 sequence: CASSLALLSSGANVLTF. DNA of the CDR3: TGTGCCAGCAGTTTAGCACTCCTGAGCTCTGGGGCCAACGTCCTGACTTTC. The J gene is TRBJ2-6, the V gene TRBV28; D ambiguous. This CDR3 is 17 amino acids long. The V and J ends lost 2 bases and 0 bases respectively, with 11 bases between them. Germline V gives CDR1 MDHEN, CDR2 SYDVKM.

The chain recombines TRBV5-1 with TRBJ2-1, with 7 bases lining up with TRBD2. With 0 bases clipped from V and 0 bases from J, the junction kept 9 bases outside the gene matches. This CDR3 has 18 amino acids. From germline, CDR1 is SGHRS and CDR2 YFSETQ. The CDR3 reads CASSLGLGGGSSYNEQFF. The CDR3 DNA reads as TGCGCCAGCAGCTTGGGGCTTGGGGGAGGGAGCTCCTACAATGAGCAGTTCTTC.